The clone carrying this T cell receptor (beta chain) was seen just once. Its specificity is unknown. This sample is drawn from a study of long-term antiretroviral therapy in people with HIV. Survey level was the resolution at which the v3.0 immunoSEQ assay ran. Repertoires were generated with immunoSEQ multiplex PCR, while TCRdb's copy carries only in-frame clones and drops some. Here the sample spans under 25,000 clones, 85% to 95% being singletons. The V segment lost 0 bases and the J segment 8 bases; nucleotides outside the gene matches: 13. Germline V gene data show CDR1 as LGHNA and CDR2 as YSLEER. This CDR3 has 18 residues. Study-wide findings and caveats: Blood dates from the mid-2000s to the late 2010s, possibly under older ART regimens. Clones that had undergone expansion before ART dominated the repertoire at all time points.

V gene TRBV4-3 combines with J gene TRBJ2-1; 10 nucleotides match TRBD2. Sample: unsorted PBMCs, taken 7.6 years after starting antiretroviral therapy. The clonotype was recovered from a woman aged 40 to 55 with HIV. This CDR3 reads CASSQDLAGGLLSDEQFF. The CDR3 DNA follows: TGCGCCAGCAGCCAAGATTTAGCGGGGGGCCTTCTCTCCGATGAGCAGTTCTTC.